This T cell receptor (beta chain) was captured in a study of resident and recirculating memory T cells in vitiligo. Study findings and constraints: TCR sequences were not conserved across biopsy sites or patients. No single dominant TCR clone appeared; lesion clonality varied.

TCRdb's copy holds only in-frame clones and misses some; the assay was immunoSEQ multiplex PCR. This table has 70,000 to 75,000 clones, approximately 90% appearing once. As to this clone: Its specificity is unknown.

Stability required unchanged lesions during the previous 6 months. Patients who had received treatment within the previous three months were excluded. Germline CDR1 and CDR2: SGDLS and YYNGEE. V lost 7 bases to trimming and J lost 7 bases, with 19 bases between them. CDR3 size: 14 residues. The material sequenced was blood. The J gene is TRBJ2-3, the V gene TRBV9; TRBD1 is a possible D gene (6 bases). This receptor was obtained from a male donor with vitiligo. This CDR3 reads CASGTGILGNTQYF. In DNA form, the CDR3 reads TGTGCCAGCGGAACAGGGATTTTAGGAAATACGCAGTATTTT. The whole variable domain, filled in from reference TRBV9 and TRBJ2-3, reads DSGVTQTPKHLITATGQRVTLRCSPRSGDLSVYWYQQSLDQGLQFLIQYYNGEERAKGNILERFSAQQFPDLHSELNLSSLELGDSALYFCASGTGILGNTQYFGPGTRLTVL.